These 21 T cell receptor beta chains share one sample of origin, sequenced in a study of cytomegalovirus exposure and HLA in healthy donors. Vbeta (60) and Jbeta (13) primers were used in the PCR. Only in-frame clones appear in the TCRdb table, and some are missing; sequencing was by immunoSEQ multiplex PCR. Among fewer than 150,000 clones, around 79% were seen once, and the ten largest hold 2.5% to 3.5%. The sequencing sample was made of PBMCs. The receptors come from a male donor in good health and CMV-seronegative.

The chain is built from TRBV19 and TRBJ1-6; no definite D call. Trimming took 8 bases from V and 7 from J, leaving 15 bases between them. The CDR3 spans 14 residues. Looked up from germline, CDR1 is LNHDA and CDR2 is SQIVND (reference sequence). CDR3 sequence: CASRPGGKNSPLHF. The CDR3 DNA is TGTGCCAGTCGTCCGGGAGGCAAGAATTCACCCCTCCACTTT.

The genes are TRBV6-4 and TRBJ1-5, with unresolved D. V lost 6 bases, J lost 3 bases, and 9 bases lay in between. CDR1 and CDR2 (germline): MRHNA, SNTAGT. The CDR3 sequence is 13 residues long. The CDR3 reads CASSASYNQPQHF. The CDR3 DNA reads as TGTGCCAGCAGCGCATCCTACAATCAGCCCCAGCATTTT.

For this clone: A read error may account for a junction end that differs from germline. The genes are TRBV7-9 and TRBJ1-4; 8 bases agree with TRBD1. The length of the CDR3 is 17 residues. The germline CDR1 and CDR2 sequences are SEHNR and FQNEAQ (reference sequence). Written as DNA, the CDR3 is TGTTCCAGCAGCCGACATATCACAGGGGGAGGTAATGAAAAACTGTTTTTT. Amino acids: CSSSRHITGGGNEKLFF. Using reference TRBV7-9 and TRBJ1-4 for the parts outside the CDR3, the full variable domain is DTGVSQNPRHKITKRGQNVTFRCDPISEHNRLYWYRQTLGQGPEFLTYFQNEAQLEKSRLLSDRFSAERPKGSFSTLEIQRTEQGDSAMYLCSSSRHITGGGNEKLFFGSGTQLSVL.

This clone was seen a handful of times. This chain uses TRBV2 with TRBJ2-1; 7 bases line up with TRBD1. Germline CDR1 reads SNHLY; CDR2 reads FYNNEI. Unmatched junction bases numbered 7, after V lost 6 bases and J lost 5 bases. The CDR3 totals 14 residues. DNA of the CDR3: TGTGCCAGCAGACCCGGGACAGTCAACAATGAGCAGTTCTTC. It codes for CASRPGTVNNEQFF.

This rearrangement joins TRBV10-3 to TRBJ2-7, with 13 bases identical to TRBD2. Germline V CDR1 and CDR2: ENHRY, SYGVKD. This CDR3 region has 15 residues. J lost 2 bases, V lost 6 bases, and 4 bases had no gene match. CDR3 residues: CAISRGLAGTYEQYF. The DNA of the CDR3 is TGTGCCATCAGCCGGGGACTAGCGGGGACCTACGAGCAGTACTTC.

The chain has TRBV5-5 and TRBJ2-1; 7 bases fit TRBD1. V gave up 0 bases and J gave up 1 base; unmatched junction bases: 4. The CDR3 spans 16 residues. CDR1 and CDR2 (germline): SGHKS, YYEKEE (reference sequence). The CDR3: CASSLGDRPSYNEQFF. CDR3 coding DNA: TGTGCCAGCAGCTTGGGGGACAGACCTTCCTACAATGAGCAGTTCTTC.

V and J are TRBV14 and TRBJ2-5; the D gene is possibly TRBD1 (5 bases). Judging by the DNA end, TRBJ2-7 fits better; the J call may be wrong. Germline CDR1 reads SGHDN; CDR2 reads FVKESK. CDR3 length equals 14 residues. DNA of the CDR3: TGTGCCAGCAGCCAAGGCAGGGCCTCCTACGAGCAGTACTTC. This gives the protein CASSQGRASYEQYF.

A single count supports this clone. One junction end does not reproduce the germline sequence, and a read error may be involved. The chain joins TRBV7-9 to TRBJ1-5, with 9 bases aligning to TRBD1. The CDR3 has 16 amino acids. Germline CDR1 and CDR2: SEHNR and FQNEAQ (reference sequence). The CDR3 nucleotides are TGTGCCCGCAGCCCAGGGTGGGGACAGGGTAATATTCGCCAGCATTTT. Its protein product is CARSPGWGQGNIRQHF. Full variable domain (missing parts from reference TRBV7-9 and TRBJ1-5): DTGVSQNPRHKITKRGQNVTFRCDPISEHNRLYWYRQTLGQGPEFLTYFQNEAQLEKSRLLSDRFSAERPKGSFSTLEIQRTEQGDSAMYLCARSPGWGQGNIRQHFGDGTRLSIL.

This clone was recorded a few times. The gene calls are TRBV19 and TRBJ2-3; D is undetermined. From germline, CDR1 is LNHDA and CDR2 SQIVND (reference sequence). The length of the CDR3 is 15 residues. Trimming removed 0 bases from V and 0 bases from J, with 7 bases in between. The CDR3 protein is CASSIETASTDTQYF. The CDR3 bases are TGTGCCAGTAGTATAGAGACTGCCAGCACAGATACGCAGTATTTT.

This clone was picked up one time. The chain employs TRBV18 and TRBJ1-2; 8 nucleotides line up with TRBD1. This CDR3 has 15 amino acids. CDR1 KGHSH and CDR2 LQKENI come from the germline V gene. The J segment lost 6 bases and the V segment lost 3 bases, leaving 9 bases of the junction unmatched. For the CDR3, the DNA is TGTGCCAGCTCACCTAGGACAGGGAAGCGCGATGGCTACACCTTC. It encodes CASSPRTGKRDGYTF.

CDR3 sequence reads: CAWFPGTSGPQETQYF. Written as DNA, the CDR3 is TGTGCCTGGTTCCCCGGGACTAGCGGACCCCAAGAGACCCAGTACTTC. This chain joins TRBV30 and TRBJ2-5; 11 nucleotides line up with TRBD2. The germline V gene encodes CDR1 GTSNPN and CDR2 SVGIG (reference sequence). The J segment lost 1 base and the V segment lost 5 bases, leaving 9 bases of the junction unmatched. This CDR3 has 16 amino acids.

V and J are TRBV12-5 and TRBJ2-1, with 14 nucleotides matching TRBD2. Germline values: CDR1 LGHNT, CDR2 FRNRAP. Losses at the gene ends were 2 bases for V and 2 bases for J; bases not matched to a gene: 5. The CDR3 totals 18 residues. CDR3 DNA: TGTGCTAGTGGTTTGACGGGACTAGCGGGAGTCGCCTACAATGAGCAGTTCTTC. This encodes CASGLTGLAGVAYNEQFF.

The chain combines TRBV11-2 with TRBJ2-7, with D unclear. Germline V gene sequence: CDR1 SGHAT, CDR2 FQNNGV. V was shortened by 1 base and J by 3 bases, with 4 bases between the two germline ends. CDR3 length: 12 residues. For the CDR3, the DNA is TGTGCCAGCAGCTTAGGGAGCTACGAGCAGTACTTC. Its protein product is CASSLGSYEQYF.

The CDR3 DNA is TGTGCCAGCAGCCGAGGCGTGGGGGGGGTGACGCCCCAGCATTTT. Translated, it gives CASSRGVGGVTPQHF. The rearrangement links TRBV5-6 to TRBJ1-5; D is perhaps TRBD1 (5 bases). Per germline, CDR1 SGHDT and CDR2 YYEEEE. With 4 bases removed from V and 9 bases from J, the gap between germline ends came to 20 bases. The CDR3 runs 15 residues.

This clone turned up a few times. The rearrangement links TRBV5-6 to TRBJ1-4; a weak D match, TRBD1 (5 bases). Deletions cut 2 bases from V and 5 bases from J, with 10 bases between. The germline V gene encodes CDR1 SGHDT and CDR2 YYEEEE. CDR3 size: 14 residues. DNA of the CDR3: TGTGCCAGCAGCTTCCCAGGGAGGAATGAAAAACTGTTTTTT. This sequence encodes CASSFPGRNEKLFF.

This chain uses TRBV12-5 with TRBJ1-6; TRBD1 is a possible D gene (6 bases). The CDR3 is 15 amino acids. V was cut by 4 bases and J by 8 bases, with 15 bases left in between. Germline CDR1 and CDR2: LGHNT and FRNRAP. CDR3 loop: CASGWITGLDSPLHF. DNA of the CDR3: TGTGCTAGTGGTTGGATAACAGGGTTAGATTCACCCCTCCACTTT. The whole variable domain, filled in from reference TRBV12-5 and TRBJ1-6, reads DARVTQTPRHKVTEMGQEVTMRCQPILGHNTVFWYRQTMMQGLELLAYFRNRAPLDDSGMPKDRFSAEMPDATLATLKIQPSEPRDSAVYFCASGWITGLDSPLHFGNGTRLTVT.

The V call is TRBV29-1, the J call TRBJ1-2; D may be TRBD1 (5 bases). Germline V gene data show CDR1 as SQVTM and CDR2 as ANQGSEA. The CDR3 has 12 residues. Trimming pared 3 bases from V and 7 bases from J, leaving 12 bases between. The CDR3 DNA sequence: TGCAGCGTTGACGGAGGGGTGGCTGGCTACACCTTC. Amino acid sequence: CSVDGGVAGYTF.

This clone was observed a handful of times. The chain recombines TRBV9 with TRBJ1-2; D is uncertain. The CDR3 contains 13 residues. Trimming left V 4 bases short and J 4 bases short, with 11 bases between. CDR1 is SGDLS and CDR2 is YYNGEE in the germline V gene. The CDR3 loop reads CASSKEQPYGYTF. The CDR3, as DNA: TGTGCCAGCAGCAAAGAACAGCCCTATGGCTACACCTTC.

The DNA of the CDR3 is TGTGCCAGCAGTCAGGAGGCGGGTTCTGGAAACACCATATATTTT. Translation gives CASSQEAGSGNTIYF. The chain links TRBV6-1 to TRBJ1-3; no firm D call. Between the trimmed V and J ends, which lost 5 bases and 1 base, there was a span of 12 bases. From germline, CDR1 is MNHNS and CDR2 SASEGT. The CDR3 runs 15 residues.

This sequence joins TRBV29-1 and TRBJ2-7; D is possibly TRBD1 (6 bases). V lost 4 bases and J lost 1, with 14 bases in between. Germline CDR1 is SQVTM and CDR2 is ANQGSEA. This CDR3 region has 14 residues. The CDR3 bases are TGCAGCGTTGTGGGAATCAGGGGTTCCTACGAGCAGTACTTC. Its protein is CSVVGIRGSYEQYF.

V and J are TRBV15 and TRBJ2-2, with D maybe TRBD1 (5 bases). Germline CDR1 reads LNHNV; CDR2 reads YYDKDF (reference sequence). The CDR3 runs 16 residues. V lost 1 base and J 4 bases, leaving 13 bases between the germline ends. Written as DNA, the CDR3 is TGTGCCACCAGCAGAGTTCTAGGGGCGGCCACCGGGGAGCTGTTTTTT. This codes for CATSRVLGAATGELFF.